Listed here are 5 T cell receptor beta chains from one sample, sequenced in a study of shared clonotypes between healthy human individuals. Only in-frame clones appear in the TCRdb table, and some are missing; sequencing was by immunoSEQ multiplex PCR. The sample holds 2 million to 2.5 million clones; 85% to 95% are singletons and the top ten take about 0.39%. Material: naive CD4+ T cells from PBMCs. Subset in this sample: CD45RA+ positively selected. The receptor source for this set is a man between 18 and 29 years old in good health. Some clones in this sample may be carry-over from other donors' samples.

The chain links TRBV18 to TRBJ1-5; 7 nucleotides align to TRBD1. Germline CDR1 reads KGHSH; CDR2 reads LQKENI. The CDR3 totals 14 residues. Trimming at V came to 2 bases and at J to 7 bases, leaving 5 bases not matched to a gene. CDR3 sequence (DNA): TGTGCCAGCTCACCAGTTGCACAGGGGCAGCCCCAGCATTTT. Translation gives CASSPVAQGQPQHF. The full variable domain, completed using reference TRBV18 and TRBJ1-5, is NAGVMQNPRHLVRRRGQEARLRCSPMKGHSHVYWYRQLPEEGLKFMVYLQKENIIDESGMPKERFSAEFPKEGPSILRIQQVVRGDSAAYFCASSPVAQGQPQHFGDGTRLSIL.

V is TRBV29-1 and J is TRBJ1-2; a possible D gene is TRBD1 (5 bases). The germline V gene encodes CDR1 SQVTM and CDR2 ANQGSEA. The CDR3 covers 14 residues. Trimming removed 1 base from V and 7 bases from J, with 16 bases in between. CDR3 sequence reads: CSVEVSPRASGYTF. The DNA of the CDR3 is TGCAGCGTTGAAGTCTCACCCAGGGCCTCTGGCTACACCTTC.

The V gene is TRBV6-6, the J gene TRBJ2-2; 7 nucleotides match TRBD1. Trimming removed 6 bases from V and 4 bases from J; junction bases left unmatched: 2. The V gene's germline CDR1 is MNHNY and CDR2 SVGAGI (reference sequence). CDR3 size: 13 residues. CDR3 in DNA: TGTGCCAGCAGGGGACAGTCCACCGGGGAGCTGTTTTTT. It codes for CASRGQSTGELFF.

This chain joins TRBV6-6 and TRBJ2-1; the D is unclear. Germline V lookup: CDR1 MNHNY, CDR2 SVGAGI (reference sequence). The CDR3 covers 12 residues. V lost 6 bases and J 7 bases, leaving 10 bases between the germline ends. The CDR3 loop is CASSVPPNEQFF. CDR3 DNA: TGTGCCAGCAGCGTCCCCCCTAATGAGCAGTTCTTC.

The CDR3 reads CASSLAGYADTEAFF. In DNA, the CDR3 is TGTGCCAGCAGCTTAGCCGGGTATGCGGACACTGAAGCTTTCTTT. The J gene is TRBJ1-1, the V gene TRBV7-9; D gene uncertain. Per germline, CDR1 SEHNR and CDR2 FQNEAQ (reference sequence). The CDR3 is 15 residues long. Trimming left V 0 bases short and J 3 bases short, with 11 bases between.